This TCR beta chain was sequenced for a study of T cell responses to AZD1222 COVID-19 vaccine. Study-wide findings and caveats: Possibly, clonal diversity was underestimated; donors were largely white British and included more females.

Remarks on this clone: Its antigen is not identified.

TCRdb's copy holds only in-frame clones and misses some; the assay was immunoSEQ multiplex PCR. The data show about 130,000 clones, 93% seen once. Here the sequenced sample was peripheral blood, taken on day 0 of AZD1222 vaccination. The TCR was taken from an adult in good health.

In DNA form, the CDR3 reads TGTGCCAGCAGTTACTCCCGGGACGGCTACGAGCAGTACTTC. This sequence encodes CASSYSRDGYEQYF. This chain uses TRBV6-5 with TRBJ2-7; D could derive from TRBD1 or TRBD2 (5 bases each). The CDR3 consists of 14 residues. Trimming removed 0 bases from V and 3 bases from J, with 9 bases in between. Germline assignment: CDR1 MNHEY and CDR2 SVGAGI.